Given below is one T cell receptor beta chain in context. A few counts support this clone. Its cognate antigen has yet to be identified. No much larger clone is present one base from it, and per-base qualities are unavailable. The cohort comprised fewer than 750 healthy bone marrow donors. At the time of sampling, all cohort members were nominally healthy, though unrecorded immune exposures were likely present. The donor tested CMV seronegative and was one of the 352 seronegative cohort members. Every donor gave a peripheral blood sample, and the peripheral blood mononuclear cells from that sample were used for TCR beta sequencing. The Qiagen DNeasy Blood Extraction Kit was used to extract genomic DNA from the blood cell samples. The data belong to a study of cytomegalovirus exposure and HLA in healthy donors (dated by TCRdb to about 2017). General notes on the study: An earlier analysis of some 600 of the donors reported under 300 Gb of sequence data and approximately 120 million unique TCR beta sequences obtained from about 200 million T cells. About 320 gigabases of sequencing data and tens of millions of unique TCR sequences were included in an early release covering under 650 HLA-typed donors. The genetic ancestry cluster associated with self-reported Caucasian donors included 65% to 90% of the approximately 400 genotyped donors. The study aimed to test whether signatures of past pathogen exposure could be identified by cataloging public T cell receptors. The study used immunosequencing to profile the T cell repertoires of approximately 630 subjects and linked those repertoires to cytomegalovirus serostatus. A separate validation cohort of over a hundred different subjects was used in addition to the roughly 670-subject first cohort. To predict cytomegalovirus infection status, the study brought together high-throughput TCR immunosequencing, statistical association of individual TCRs with disease status, and machine learning. A later analysis re-analyzed previously published TCR beta repertoires from 666 donors and added high-resolution HLA genotyping to study TCR occurrence patterns. In the later analysis, no new phenotypic data were used to find candidate immune exposures; instead, reliance was placed on TCR beta sequences and their occurrence across donors. To decide whether each TCR beta V gene segment behaved as functional or pseudogenic, an earlier analysis of some 580 of the donors relied on high-throughput TCR beta sequencing. Donor age, sex, ethnicity and CMV serostatus were compiled together with the repertoire data. A later genetic analysis used genome-wide SNP genotypes for about three fifths of the 666 donors, treating that subset as a discovery cohort. Every discovery cohort repertoire had been produced on one sequencing platform. HLA typing covered class I and class II loci at four-digit resolution. Typing coverage varied by locus: roughly 629-640 donors for A, B, C, DRB1 and DQB1; approximately 560 for DQA1; approximately 610 for DPA1; 450 to 480 for DPB1. About five DR-DQ haplotypes were treated as single units for association and clustering because of strong linkage in the cohort. Across some 400 genotyped donors of the cohort, an average of roughly 200,000 unique TCR beta nucleotide sequences per donor were sequenced, and approximately 17% of those sequences were non-productive.

Paper-wide results and their limitations: Sequencing depth was assumed to be roughly uniform across donors in the presence/absence analyses, though that assumption may not hold. Correlated functional status among segregating V segments might reflect linkage disequilibrium, but an unknown experimental factor could not be ruled out. In vitro tests confirmed that three of the cytomegalovirus-associated TCR beta chains recognize cytomegalovirus antigens. V-gene and J-gene trimming of TCR beta chains was associated with a missense DCLRE1C variant in a later genetic analysis, and the association was replicated in an independent cohort. A total of roughly 160 TCR beta chains were listed by the study as associated with cytomegalovirus. A cluster of highly shared sequence variants was judged likely to represent a technical artifact of the sequencing pipeline. The classifier was reported to diagnose cytomegalovirus status with high specificity and sensitivity in both the original cohort and the validation cohort. Most CMV-associated TCR beta chains appeared to be HLA-restricted in a later analysis, and the HLA associations seemed to be driven largely by CMV exposure. A later genetic analysis reported fewer N-insertions in productive TCRs among donors in an Asian-associated ancestry cluster than the approximately 670-donor mean. In an earlier analysis of around 500 of the donors, most TCR beta V segments appeared in productive rearrangements about 90% or about 30% of the time, broadly matching IMGT annotations. Immune exposure information for the cohort was limited to CMV serostatus. Because HLA typing was missing for some donors at each locus, association tests included only the typed subset. According to a later analysis, parvovirus B19, influenza, CMV and Epstein-Barr virus appeared linked to several top co-occurrence clusters. A further reported finding was that TCR beta sequences accurately predicted the HLA-A and HLA-B alleles for most subjects in the first cohort. Most TCR sequences were seen in very few donors, while some public TCRs were found in many individuals. It was suggested by the authors that the approach could potentially be generalized to other disease states and immunological phenotypes. Over 15 rarely observed V segments, including chromosome 9 orphons, were excluded from the earlier analysis of 550 to 700 of the donors because counts were too low. In a later analysis, some 18,000 TCR beta sequences were associated with specific HLA alleles at a false discovery rate of 0.05. Strong co-occurrence of HLA alleles, especially DR and DQ, made assigning TCR associations to individual alleles difficult. Some IMGT-functional V segments, including TRBV6-2 and TRBV6-3, could not be distinguished by the 87-base-pair reads and were therefore excluded. This cohort had only TCR beta chains sequenced, and the lack of alpha or paired-chain data limited which features could be detected. A later analysis found that HLA-associated TCR beta chains were more clonally expanded and had lower generation probabilities than equally common non-associated chains. In a later analysis, TCR association rates were found to vary across HLA loci, with the most associated TCRs seen for DRB1 alleles and the fewest for HLA-C alleles.

Deletion took 2 bases off V and 0 bases off J, with a span of 8 bases between the germline ends. Taken from the germline V gene, the CDR1 and CDR2 loops are MRHNA and SNTAGT. Its CDR3 holds 15 amino acids, cysteine through phenylalanine. The retained sequence is limited to the CDR3, 45 bases, with the frame set at the first base. The library was produced with the immunoSEQ multiplex PCR assay. A mixture of 60 forward primers for TCR Vbeta segments and 13 reverse primers for TCR Jbeta segments was used in the multiplex PCR. A multiplex PCR assay on genomic DNA amplified the CDR3 region of rearranged TCR beta genes. Amplified TCR beta libraries were sequenced as 87-base-pair reads on the Illumina HiSeq System. As for the original processing: A later analysis counted about 80 million unique TCR beta chains across the 690 or so repertoires, and roughly 9.9 million of these chains were shared by at least two donors. To remove PCR and sequencing errors, raw reads were error-corrected and collapsed into unique sequences using a nearest-neighbor algorithm that merged closely related sequences. V, D and J gene segments were assigned by aligning CDR3 sequences to IMGT reference sequences. For a sequence to be retained, a match of at least six nucleotides to both a V gene segment and a J gene segment was required. A rearrangement was called productive if the CDR3 had no stop codons and remained in frame with V and J, and every other rearrangement was called non-productive. CDR3 was defined according to IMGT convention as the region running from the second conserved V-encoded cysteine to the conserved J-encoded phenylalanine. The earlier analysis of 587 of the donors excluded sequences that lacked an unambiguous match to a single V gene segment. An earlier analysis of a few hundred of the donors called V segments functional above 56.7% productive rearrangements and segregating when the between-donor standard deviation exceeded 5%. To diagnose cytomegalovirus status from the catalog of TCR beta chain sequences, a statistical classification framework was built. In a later analysis, V and J genes were assigned by comparing TCR nucleotide sequences against IMGT/GENE-DB human TR gene sequences. A later analysis assigned CDR3 sequences and most-parsimonious VDJ recombination scenarios with the TCRdist pipeline. In a later analysis, each TCR beta chain was defined by its CDR3 amino acid sequence together with its V-gene family, and reads lacking a unique V-gene family were excluded. In a later analysis, fewer than 650 highly shared, low-generation-probability nucleotide sequences were removed to address suspected cross-contamination and a sequencing artifact. A later analysis calculated a clonal expansion index for each public chain from normalized within-repertoire ranks of inferred template counts. Generation probabilities in a later analysis came from a VDJ recombination model fitted to out-of-frame rearrangements, and those results were checked against IGoR. In a later analysis, hypergeometric tests were used to score TCR-TCR, TCR-HLA and TCR-CMV co-occurrence, with a repertoire-size bias correction applied to TCR pairs. In a later analysis, false discovery rates were estimated by permuting HLA or CMV assignments 20 times. In a later analysis, co-occurring TCRs were grouped using DBSCAN, with TCRdist sequence similarity added in when clustering inside HLA-allele-positive subsets. For co-occurrence clustering, repertoires with fewer than 30,000 or more than 120,000 public chains were excluded, along with roughly 5 repertoires with anomalous nucleotide sharing. Sourced from immuneACCESS, this table was stored by TCRdb with only in-frame sequences that have V and J called. A share of the clones is absent; for the studies checked, an unresolved V gene accounts for under half, and the remainder has no known explanation. That table furnishes V, J and clone size, whereas the DNA furnished D and trimming. The sample has 95,000 to 150,000 clones on record, roughly 15% of them singletons. The ten largest clones capture roughly 2% of the sample.

This receptor was obtained from a woman aged 18-30 years in good health and CMV-seronegative. The V and J genes are TRBV6-4 and TRBJ2-1, and the D gene may be TRBD2, 6 bases matching. Specimen: PBMCs. The bases read TGTGCCAGCAGTGACAAAGCGGGCTCCTACAATGAGCAGTTCTTC. This is translated as CASSDKAGSYNEQFF.